Below are 14 T cell receptor beta chains sequenced from a single sample in a study of identical twins (dated by TCRdb to 2016 to 2017). Library construction relied on 5' RACE. The instrument given in TCRdb is Illumina HiSeq 2000. TCRdb reanalyzed the raw reads on its own, using fastp at Q25 for trimming and MiXCR for clone calling, and kept in-frame beta chains. One record per CDR3 amino acid sequence lists the most common genes and DNA. For this sample the table gives around 1.7 million distinct CDR3 sequences, of which around 33% were detected only once. 0.25% to 0.3% of the sample rests with the top ten. The sample comprised cord blood. The receptors originated from a newborn girl in good health.

This clonotype came up a few times. The rearrangement uses TRBV6-1 and TRBJ1-1; 7 nucleotides agree with TRBD1. With 6 bases clipped from V and 1 base from J, the junction kept 8 bases outside the gene matches. Germline V CDR1 and CDR2: MNHNS, SASEGT. The CDR3 has 15 amino acids. This chain's CDR3 is CASRDLTGRNTEAFF. The CDR3, as DNA: TGTGCCAGCAGAGACTTGACAGGGCGGAACACTGAAGCTTTCTTT.

The table lists this clonotype with a few counts. V is TRBV28 and J is TRBJ1-1; the D gene is possibly TRBD1 (5 bases). CDR1 MDHEN and CDR2 SYDVKM come from the germline V gene. The V and J ends lost 1 base and 2 bases respectively, with 20 bases between them. The CDR3 runs to 18 residues. The CDR3 nucleotides are TGTGCCAGCAGTTTATTATTCAGTTCGTGGGGGGGTAACACTGAAGCTTTCTTT. Translated: CASSLLFSSWGGNTEAFF. Supplemented by reference TRBV28 and TRBJ1-1, the full variable domain reads DVKVTQSSRYLVKRTGEKVFLECVQDMDHENMFWYRQDPGLGLRLIYFSYDVKMKEKGDIPEGYSVSREKKERFSLILESASTNQTSMYLCASSLLFSSWGGNTEAFFGQGTRLTVV.

In its sample, this clonotype was seen a few times. The rearrangement uses TRBV5-1 and TRBJ2-7; D is unclear. The germline gives CDR1 SGHRS, CDR2 YFSETQ. The V gene lost 5 bases and the J gene lost 3 bases, with 18 bases spanning the gap. The CDR3 runs to 15 residues. CDR3 sequence (DNA): TGCGCCAGCAGTTCCTCACCCAGAGTGGACTACGAGCAGTACTTC. Its translation is CASSSSPRVDYEQYF.

This clonotype was seen once. V gene TRBV7-2 combines with J gene TRBJ1-5, with D unclear. V was clipped by 5 bases and J by 6 bases, with 8 bases between them. CDR3 length: 12 residues. The germline V gene has CDR1 SGHTA and CDR2 FQGNSA. CDR3 coding DNA: TGTGCCAGCAGCCCCGGGCTTCAGCCCCAGCATTTT. Encoded protein: CASSPGLQPQHF.

The V gene is TRBV20-1, the J gene TRBJ2-3, with a weak D call TRBD1 (5 bases). Per the germline V gene, CDR1 is DFQATT and CDR2 is SNEGSKA (reference sequence). The CDR3 length is 14 residues. Trimming removed 2 bases from V and 5 bases from J, with 14 bases in between. In nucleotides, the CDR3 is TGCAGTGCTAGACCCCAGGGTAGGGGAGATACGCAGTATTTT. Protein: CSARPQGRGDTQYF.

This clonotype was seen more than once but under ten times. The chain joins TRBV20-1 to TRBJ2-1; 8 nucleotides align to TRBD2. V dropped 3 bases and J dropped 7; count of bases not matched to a gene: 5. The CDR3 loop spans 13 amino acids. From germline, CDR1 is DFQATT and CDR2 SNEGSKA (reference sequence). The CDR3 reads CSASGRALNEQFF. CDR3 DNA sequence: TGCAGTGCTAGCGGGAGGGCCCTTAATGAGCAGTTCTTC.

The chain carries TRBV4-1 and TRBJ1-6, with D possibly matching TRBD1 (5 bases). The CDR3 consists of 16 residues. With 2 bases removed from V and 8 bases from J, the gap between germline ends came to 16 bases. The V gene's germline CDR1 is MGHRA and CDR2 YSYEKL. The CDR3: CASSQFWVRGHSPLHF. CDR3 coding DNA: TGCGCCAGCAGCCAATTCTGGGTTCGGGGCCATTCACCCCTCCACTTT.

This clonotype was counted only a few times. The V call is TRBV20-1, the J call TRBJ1-2; D remains unclear. The germline CDR1 and CDR2 sequences are DFQATT and SNEGSKA (reference sequence). This CDR3 is built from 13 residues. V lost 5 bases and J lost 0, with 10 bases in between. The CDR3 here is CSASRVSNYGYTF. CDR3 bases: TGCAGTGCTTCCCGTGTCTCTAACTATGGCTACACCTTC.

As for this clonotype: This may come from a read error, since a much larger clone is one base off. The CDR3, as DNA: TGTGCCAGCAGACTAGCGGGCTACTACGAGCAGTACTTC. Residues: CASRLAGYYEQYF. The chain carries TRBV12-3 or TRBV12-4 and TRBJ2-7, with 9 bases lining up with TRBD2. The CDR3 loop spans 13 amino acids. Trimming cost V 6 bases and J 3 bases; bases outside gene matches: 3.

This clonotype was counted only a few times. The rearrangement joins TRBV20-1 to TRBJ1-6, with D hard to call. The CDR3 consists of 13 residues. V shed 1 base and J shed 7 bases, with 8 bases lying between them. CDR1 and CDR2 (germline): DFQATT, SNEGSKA (reference sequence). CDR3 amino acids: CSARGPGNSPLHF. As DNA, the CDR3 is TGCAGTGCTAGAGGCCCGGGGAATTCACCCCTCCACTTT.

This clonotype was found many times. The chain joins TRBV4-2 to TRBJ1-2; 7 nucleotides line up with TRBD1. The CDR3 has 14 residues. V lost 3 bases and J lost 5; bases outside the gene matches: 6. CDR1 is LGHNA and CDR2 is YNFKEQ in the germline V gene. The chain's CDR3 is CASSHLTGKYGYTF. The CDR3 bases are TGTGCCAGCAGCCACCTGACAGGGAAGTATGGCTACACCTTC.

This clonotype has just a few counts. The rearrangement joins TRBV12-3 or TRBV12-4 to TRBJ1-1; D unclear. V was clipped by 7 bases and J by 0 bases, with 15 bases between them. The CDR3 is 15 amino acids. CDR3 sequence: CASTPRGSMNTEAFF. CDR3 coding DNA: TGTGCCAGCACCCCACGCGGTTCGATGAACACTGAAGCTTTCTTT.

In this sample, this clonotype turned up a few times. This chain connects TRBV10-3 to TRBJ2-7; TRBD1 matches 10 bases. Losses at the gene ends were 4 bases for V and 5 bases for J; bases not matched to a gene: 5. The CDR3 runs 14 residues. Per germline, CDR1 ENHRY and CDR2 SYGVKD. The CDR3 loop reads CAISAGQGVDEQYF. The CDR3 coding sequence is TGTGCCATCAGTGCCGGACAGGGGGTCGACGAGCAGTACTTC.

The CDR3 reads CASSYGAWSSYEQYF. CDR3 DNA sequence: TGTGCCAGCAGTTACGGGGCGTGGAGCTCCTACGAGCAGTACTTC. The chain couples TRBV6-5 to TRBJ2-7; TRBD1 is a possible D gene (5 bases). The CDR3 is made up of 15 amino acids. V was clipped by 2 bases and J by 0 bases, with 11 bases between them. Germline CDR1 reads MNHEY; CDR2 reads SVGAGI.